What follows are 29 T cell receptor beta chains derived from one specimen sequenced in a study of sequential checkpoint blockade in melanoma. Assay used: immunoSEQ multiplex PCR; TCRdb lists only in-frame clones, some missing. The sample lists about 38,000 clones, approximately 90% occurring once. Treatment meaning: randomized to nivolumab then ipilimumab (arm A) or the reverse (arm B). The specimen was CD8+ T cells sorted from blood (inferred from file names), collected from a patient given nivolumab and ipilimumab in sequence. These TCRs come from a human donor with melanoma.

The chain carries TRBV14 and TRBJ2-3; D is undetermined. The CDR3 length is 12 residues. Germline V gives CDR1 SGHDN, CDR2 FVKESK. With 0 bases removed from V and 7 bases from J, the gap between germline ends came to 5 bases. The CDR3 reads CASSQETHTQYF. The CDR3, as DNA: TGTGCCAGCAGCCAAGAGACTCATACGCAGTATTTT.

V is TRBV19 and J is TRBJ2-3; perhaps TRBD2 as D (5 bases). The CDR3 has 14 residues. Germline V gives CDR1 LNHDA, CDR2 SQIVND (reference sequence). Trimming left V 5 bases short and J 0 bases short, with 9 bases between. CDR3 protein: CASSGSGSTDTQYF. The CDR3 DNA reads as TGTGCCAGTAGTGGCAGCGGTAGCACAGATACGCAGTATTTT.

For this clone: The identical CDR3 is also encoded by other nucleotide sequences in the sample. Here the CDR3 reads CASSFGTGGSYEQYV. The CDR3 bases are TGTGCCAGCAGCTTCGGGACAGGGGGTTCCTACGAGCAGTACGTC. V and J are TRBV7-9 and TRBJ2-7; 11 bases agree with TRBD1. CDR1 and CDR2 (germline): SEHNR, FQNEAQ (reference sequence). Trimming at V came to 3 bases and at J to 1 base, leaving 2 bases not matched to a gene. The CDR3 length is 15 residues.

V is TRBV7-9 and J is TRBJ2-1, with D possibly being TRBD2 (5 bases). The V end was cut by 8 bases, the J end by 0 bases, with 8 bases between. Germline V gene sequence: CDR1 SEHNR, CDR2 FQNEAQ (reference sequence). The CDR3 has 13 residues. CDR3 sequence (DNA): TGTGCCAGCCTAACTAGCTCCTACAATGAGCAGTTCTTC. Protein sequence: CASLTSSYNEQFF.

The chain couples TRBV27 to TRBJ2-1, with a tentative D call TRBD1 (5 bases). Trimming took off 2 bases at V and 2 bases at J, with 10 bases between the two ends. The CDR3 contains 15 residues. Per the germline V gene, CDR1 is MNHEY and CDR2 is SMNVEV (reference sequence). The chain's CDR3 is CASSLRQGTYNEQFF. CDR3 DNA: TGTGCCAGCAGTTTACGGCAGGGTACCTACAATGAGCAGTTCTTC.

This chain uses TRBV27 with TRBJ2-2, with D unclear. Trimming removed 7 bases at V and 0 bases at J, with 18 bases between. From germline, CDR1 is MNHEY and CDR2 SMNVEV (reference sequence). This CDR3 comprises 17 residues. This CDR3 is CASTTSAPSANTGELFF. The DNA of the CDR3 is TGTGCCAGCACCACATCCGCCCCCAGCGCGAACACCGGGGAGCTGTTTTTT.

This clone was observed a single time. The rearrangement joins TRBV6-1 to TRBJ1-4; D possibly corresponds to TRBD1 (6 bases). The CDR3 loop spans 14 amino acids. Germline-derived CDR1 and CDR2 are MNHNS and SASEGT. Trimming stripped 1 base from V and 13 bases from J, with 16 bases between. CDR3 loop: CASSEGTAHGGLFF. CDR3 in DNA: TGTGCCAGCAGTGAAGGGACAGCACATGGGGGACTGTTTTTT.

The rearrangement joins TRBV27 to TRBJ2-1; possibly TRBD1 for D (6 bases). Germline V gene lookup returns CDR1 MNHEY and CDR2 SMNVEV (reference sequence). V lost 6 bases and J 3 bases, leaving 12 bases between the germline ends. This CDR3 is built from 14 residues. The CDR3 nucleotides are TGTGCCAGCAGGTATCAGGGGAACTACAATGAGCAGTTCTTC. Residues: CASRYQGNYNEQFF.

The J gene is TRBJ2-1, the V gene TRBV19, with 10 nucleotides matching TRBD1. J gave up 3 bases and V 6 bases, and 5 bases lay outside the gene matches. Germline V gives CDR1 LNHDA, CDR2 SQIVND (reference sequence). There are 15 residues in the CDR3. The CDR3, as DNA: TGTGCCAGTAGAACAGGGGACAGGGGCTACAATGAGCAGTTCTTC. This sequence encodes CASRTGDRGYNEQFF. Drawing the rest from reference TRBV19 and TRBJ2-1, the complete variable domain is DGGITQSPKYLFRKEGQNVTLSCEQNLNHDAMYWYRQDPGQGLRLIYYSQIVNDFQKGDIAEGYSVSREKKESFPLTVTSAQKNPTAFYLCASRTGDRGYNEQFFGPGTRLTVL.

This chain uses TRBV4-2 with TRBJ2-1, with 11 bases lining up with TRBD2. CDR3 length: 19 amino acids. Germline V CDR1 and CDR2: LGHNA, YNFKEQ. V gave up 4 bases and J gave up 4 bases; unmatched junction bases: 15. The DNA of the CDR3 is TGTGCCAGCAGCCCGATAGGGACTCGGGGACTAGCGGAATACAATGAGCAGTTCTTC. Translation: CASSPIGTRGLAEYNEQFF.

This rearrangement joins TRBV5-4 to TRBJ2-3, with 7 nucleotides matching TRBD2. This CDR3 has 12 residues. CDR1 SGHNT and CDR2 YYREEE come from the germline V gene (reference sequence). V was clipped by 10 bases and J by 4 bases; unmatched bases: 6. CDR3 nucleotide sequence: TGTGCCTCAGGGAGGGAGGCAGATACGCAGTATTTT. It specifies CASGREADTQYF.

The chain employs TRBV28 and TRBJ2-1; TRBD2 is a possible D gene (6 bases). Trimming stripped 3 bases from V and 10 bases from J, with 10 bases between. The germline V gene encodes CDR1 MDHEN and CDR2 SYDVKM. The CDR3 runs to 12 residues. The CDR3, as DNA: TGTGCCAGCAGTTTGGGACTCGAAGAGCAGTTCTTC. This sequence encodes CASSLGLEEQFF.

This clone was counted once. The chain combines TRBV28 with TRBJ2-7; 9 nucleotides align to TRBD1. The CDR3 contains 15 residues. Germline V gene lookup returns CDR1 MDHEN and CDR2 SYDVKM. V lost 6 bases, J lost 5 bases, and 11 bases stayed unmatched. CDR3 sequence: CASSSGGDRAHEQYF. The CDR3 nucleotides are TGTGCCAGCAGCTCAGGAGGGGACAGGGCACACGAGCAGTACTTC.

The J gene is TRBJ2-3, the V gene TRBV7-9; D may be TRBD2 (6 bases). V gave up 5 bases and J gave up 2 bases, with 17 bases separating them. Per germline, CDR1 SEHNR and CDR2 FQNEAQ (reference sequence). The CDR3 sequence is 16 residues long. The CDR3 nucleotides are TGTGCCAGCAGCCCCCCCCGGCGGGATGTCACAGATACGCAGTATTTT. It is translated as CASSPPRRDVTDTQYF. The whole variable domain, filled in from reference TRBV7-9 and TRBJ2-3, reads DTGVSQNPRHKITKRGQNVTFRCDPISEHNRLYWYRQTLGQGPEFLTYFQNEAQLEKSRLLSDRFSAERPKGSFSTLEIQRTEQGDSAMYLCASSPPRRDVTDTQYFGPGTRLTVL.

The chain joins TRBV5-1 to TRBJ1-1; weak D call: TRBD1 (5 bases). Trimming cost V 2 bases and J 3 bases, with 8 bases left between them. Germline V gives CDR1 SGHRS, CDR2 YFSETQ. The CDR3 length is 13 residues. Here the CDR3 reads CASSFGGDTEAFF. CDR3 coding DNA: TGCGCCAGCAGCTTTGGGGGGGACACTGAAGCTTTCTTT.

The V and J genes are TRBV9 and TRBJ1-1; possible D gene TRBD1, 6 bases. The germline V gene encodes CDR1 SGDLS and CDR2 YYNGEE. Between the trimmed V and J ends, which lost 3 bases and 4 bases, there was a span of 10 bases. CDR3 length: 13 residues. CDR3: CASSGQEATEAFF. CDR3 DNA sequence: TGTGCCAGCAGCGGACAGGAGGCCACTGAAGCTTTCTTT.

The V call is TRBV11-2, the J call TRBJ1-3, with TRBD1 matching over 8 bases. CDR1 SGHAT and CDR2 FQNNGV come from the germline V gene. The CDR3 is made up of 17 amino acids. The ends lost 5 bases at V and 0 bases at J; junction bases unmatched: 9. The DNA of the CDR3 is TGTGCCAGCAGCCCTGGACAGGGCCACCTCTCTGGAAACACCATATATTTT. Residues: CASSPGQGHLSGNTIYF.

This clone was counted only a few times. V and J are TRBV28 and TRBJ1-4; D is uncertain. The CDR3 is 11 amino acids. V lost 5 bases and J lost 10, with 8 bases in between. CDR1 MDHEN and CDR2 SYDVKM come from the germline V gene. The CDR3 loop is CASSRGGKLFF. The CDR3 DNA follows: TGTGCCAGCAGTCGGGGTGGAAAACTGTTTTTT.

The rearrangement uses TRBV27 and TRBJ2-7; D not resolved. Germline-derived CDR1 and CDR2 are MNHEY and SMNVEV (reference sequence). The length of the CDR3 is 16 residues. Between the trimmed V and J ends, which lost 2 bases and 3 bases, there was a span of 17 bases. DNA for the CDR3: TGTGCCAGCAGTTTAGCCCCCCCTGGCGGCAACTACGAGCAGTACTTC. It translates to CASSLAPPGGNYEQYF.

In this sample, this clone turned up a few times. The chain employs TRBV19 and TRBJ1-1, with 8 nucleotides matching TRBD1. The CDR3 is 14 residues long. J gave up 9 bases and V 5 bases, and 11 bases lay outside the gene matches. Germline V CDR1 and CDR2: LNHDA, SQIVND (reference sequence). CDR3 region: CASSRSRQGIKAFF. The CDR3 DNA reads as TGTGCCAGTAGTCGTAGCAGACAGGGGATTAAAGCTTTCTTT.

Turning to this clone: Other DNA sequences in the same sample also yield this CDR3. The chain uses TRBV6-4 and TRBJ2-1, with TRBD2 identical over 11 bases. The V segment lost 0 bases and the J segment 6 bases; nucleotides outside the gene matches: 1. In germline, CDR1 is MRHNA, CDR2 SNTAGT. This CDR3 spans 15 amino acids. CDR3 DNA: TGTGCCAGCAGTGACTCAACTAGCGGGAGCAATGAGCAGTTCTTC. It specifies CASSDSTSGSNEQFF.

The chain uses TRBV19 and TRBJ1-1, with a tentative D call TRBD1 (5 bases). Germline V CDR1 and CDR2: LNHDA, SQIVND (reference sequence). Trimming cost V 7 bases and J 3 bases, with 9 bases left between them. This CDR3 contains 12 residues. The CDR3 region is CASNWGDTEAFF. The CDR3 nucleotides are TGTGCCAGTAATTGGGGGGACACTGAAGCTTTCTTT.

The chain couples TRBV10-2 to TRBJ2-7; 13 bases map to TRBD2. The germline V gene has CDR1 WSHSY and CDR2 SAAADI. J lost 3 bases, V lost 5 bases, and 7 bases had no gene match. The CDR3 contains 16 residues. Here the CDR3 reads CASSSQGLAGIYEQYF. Written as DNA, the CDR3 is TGCGCCAGCAGTTCGCAGGGACTAGCGGGAATCTACGAGCAGTACTTC.

A note on this clone: The junction departs from germline at one end; a sequencing error may be responsible. The CDR3 DNA sequence: TGTGCCAGCAGCGCCCAGGGCAGACACTCCTTC. It is translated as CASSAQGRHSF. The chain employs TRBV9 and TRBJ1-2, with TRBD1 as a possible D gene (5 bases). This CDR3 comprises 11 residues. Germline V gives CDR1 SGDLS, CDR2 YYNGEE.

The V gene is TRBV7-6, the J gene TRBJ1-2; D remains unclear. Deletions cut 1 base from V and 5 bases from J, with 8 bases between. CDR3 size: 13 residues. Per germline, CDR1 SGHVS and CDR2 FNYEAQ. CDR3 nucleotides: TGTGCCAGCAGCTTAGGAACGGGTTATGGCTACACCTTC. The encoded protein is CASSLGTGYGYTF.

V usage is TRBV15 and J usage is TRBJ2-5; 9 bases agree with TRBD2. The V gene's germline CDR1 is LNHNV and CDR2 YYDKDF (reference sequence). V lost 5 bases to trimming and J lost 3 bases; unmatched junction nucleotides: 10. The CDR3 loop spans 16 amino acids. The CDR3 here is CATSGGLAYTEETQYF. Here the CDR3 DNA reads TGTGCCACCAGCGGCGGACTAGCGTATACCGAAGAGACCCAGTACTTC. Looking up the rest from reference TRBV15 and TRBJ2-5 gives the full variable domain: DAMVIQNPRYQVTQFGKPVTLSCSQTLNHNVMYWYQQKSSQAPKLLFHYYDKDFNNEADTPDNFQSRRPNTSFCFLDIRSPGLGDTAMYLCATSGGLAYTEETQYFGPGTRLLVL.

This chain joins TRBV7-8 and TRBJ2-5; 7 bases map to TRBD1. In germline, CDR1 is SGHVS, CDR2 FQNEAQ. After removal of 5 bases from V and 6 bases from J, the junction contained 9 bases not matched to a gene. The CDR3 extends over 14 amino acids. Here the CDR3 reads CASSPQQGPKTQYF. The CDR3, as DNA: TGTGCCAGCAGCCCCCAACAGGGGCCCAAGACCCAGTACTTC.

The chain is built from TRBV27 and TRBJ1-2, with D tentatively TRBD1 (5 bases). Looked up from germline, CDR1 is MNHEY and CDR2 is SMNVEV (reference sequence). Trimming pared 3 bases from V and 4 bases from J, leaving 12 bases between. This CDR3 has 14 residues. CDR3 bases: TGTGCCAGCAGTTTCCGGGGGGAGTCCTATGGCTACACCTTC. Protein product: CASSFRGESYGYTF.

A note on this clone: At one end the junction does not follow the germline gene, possibly because of a read error. The rearrangement links TRBV7-6 to TRBJ2-3, with 7 bases matching TRBD2. CDR1 is SGHVS, CDR2 FNYEAQ, per germline. The CDR3 spans 15 residues. Here the CDR3 reads CASSLLGGSTGTQYF. DNA of the CDR3: TGTGCCAGCAGCTTACTCGGCGGGAGCACAGGTACGCAGTATTTT.